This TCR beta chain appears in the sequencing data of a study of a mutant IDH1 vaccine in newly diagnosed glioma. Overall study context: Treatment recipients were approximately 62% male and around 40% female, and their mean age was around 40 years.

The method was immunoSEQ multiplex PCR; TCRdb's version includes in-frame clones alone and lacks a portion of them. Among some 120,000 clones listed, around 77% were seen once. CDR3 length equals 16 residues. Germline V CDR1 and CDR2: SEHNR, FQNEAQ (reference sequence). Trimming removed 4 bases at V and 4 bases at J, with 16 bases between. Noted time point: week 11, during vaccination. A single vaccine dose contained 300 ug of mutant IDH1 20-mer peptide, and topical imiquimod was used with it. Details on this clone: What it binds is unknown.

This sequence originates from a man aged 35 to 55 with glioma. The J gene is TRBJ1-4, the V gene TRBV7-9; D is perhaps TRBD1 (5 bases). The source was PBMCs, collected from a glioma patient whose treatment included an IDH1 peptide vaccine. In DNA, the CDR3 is TGTGCCAGCAGCTCCGGGGCGTCAAGTCGTAATGAAAAACTGTTTTTT. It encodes CASSSGASSRNEKLFF.